The 3 T cell receptor beta chains given below trace back to one sample, sequenced in a study of shared clonotypes between healthy human individuals. Naive-designated CD8 cells lacked CD45RO, were positively enriched for CCR7, and omitted terminally differentiated effector memory CD45RA+ cells. Here immunoSEQ multiplex PCR was the method, and the copy in TCRdb shows in-frame clones only, minus some. Among about 600,000 clones listed, about 98% were seen once. The specimen sequenced was naive CD8+ T cells sorted from blood. These receptors came from a man aged 25 to 40 in good health.

The V call is TRBV18, the J call TRBJ2-7, with a tentative D call TRBD2 (5 bases). Trimming left V 4 bases short and J 4 bases short, with 20 bases between. This CDR3 comprises 16 residues. Germline V gene lookup returns CDR1 KGHSH and CDR2 LQKENI. In DNA form, the CDR3 reads TGTGCCAGCTCACTCTATTCCCAGCCTCCGGGGTACGAGCAGTACTTC. Its protein product is CASSLYSQPPGYEQYF. The full variable domain, in which reference TRBV18 and TRBJ2-7 provide the parts outside the CDR3, is NAGVMQNPRHLVRRRGQEARLRCSPMKGHSHVYWYRQLPEEGLKFMVYLQKENIIDESGMPKERFSAEFPKEGPSILRIQQVVRGDSAAYFCASSLYSQPPGYEQYFGPGTRLTVT.

The chain combines TRBV29-1 with TRBJ2-5, with D possibly being TRBD2 (6 bases). Trimming removed 3 bases at V and 5 bases at J, with 13 bases between. The CDR3 runs 13 residues. The germline gives CDR1 SQVTM, CDR2 ANQGSEA. The CDR3 spells CSVDHGGLETQYF. The DNA for the CDR3 is TGCAGCGTTGATCACGGGGGTCTGGAGACCCAGTACTTC. The full variable domain, completed using reference TRBV29-1 and TRBJ2-5, is SAVISQKPSRDICQRGTSLTIQCQVDSQVTMMFWYRQQPGQSLTLIATANQGSEATYESGFVIDKFPISRPNLTFSTLTVSNMSPEDSSIYLCSVDHGGLETQYFGPGTRLLVL.

The gene calls are TRBV27 and TRBJ2-5; TRBD1 aligns across 10 bases. CDR3 length: 14 amino acids. J lost 2 bases, V lost 10 bases, and 7 bases had no gene match. The V gene's germline CDR1 is MNHEY and CDR2 SMNVEV (reference sequence). CDR3 in amino acids: CATKDRGIQETQYF. The CDR3 DNA is TGTGCCACGAAGGACAGGGGGATTCAAGAGACCCAGTACTTC.